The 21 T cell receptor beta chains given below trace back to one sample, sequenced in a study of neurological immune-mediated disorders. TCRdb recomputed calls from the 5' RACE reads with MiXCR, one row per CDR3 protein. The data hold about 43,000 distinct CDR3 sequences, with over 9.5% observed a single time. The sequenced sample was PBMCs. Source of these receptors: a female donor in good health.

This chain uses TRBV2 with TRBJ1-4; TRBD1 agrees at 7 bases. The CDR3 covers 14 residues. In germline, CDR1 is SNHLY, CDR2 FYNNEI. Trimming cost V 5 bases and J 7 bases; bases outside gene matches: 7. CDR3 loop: CASSWDRYTEKLFF. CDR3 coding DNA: TGTGCCAGCAGTTGGGACAGATATACTGAAAAACTGTTTTTT. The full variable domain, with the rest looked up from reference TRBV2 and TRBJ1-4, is EPEVTQTPSHQVTQMGQEVILRCVPISNHLYFYWYRQILGQKVEFLVSFYNNEISEKSEIFDDQFSVERPDGSNFTLKIRSTKLEDSAMYFCASSWDRYTEKLFFGSGTQLSVL.

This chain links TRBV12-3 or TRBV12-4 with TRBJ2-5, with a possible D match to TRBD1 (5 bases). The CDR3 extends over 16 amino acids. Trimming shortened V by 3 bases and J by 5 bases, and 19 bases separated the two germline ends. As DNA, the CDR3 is TGTGCCAGCAGTTTGGGTGTAAAAGGGGTGCTGGAGACCCAGTACTTC. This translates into CASSLGVKGVLETQYF.

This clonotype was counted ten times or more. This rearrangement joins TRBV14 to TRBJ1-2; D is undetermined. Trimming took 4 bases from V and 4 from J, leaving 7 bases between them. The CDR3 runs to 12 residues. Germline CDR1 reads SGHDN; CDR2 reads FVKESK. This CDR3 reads CASSLLGYGYTF. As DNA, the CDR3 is TGTGCCAGCAGCCTTCTGGGCTATGGCTACACCTTC.

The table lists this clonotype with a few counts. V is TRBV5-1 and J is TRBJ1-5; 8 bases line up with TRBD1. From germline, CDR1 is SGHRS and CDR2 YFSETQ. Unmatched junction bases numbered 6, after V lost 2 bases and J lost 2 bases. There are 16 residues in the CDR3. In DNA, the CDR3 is TGCGCCAGCAGCTTAACAGGGGGGGATGGCAATCAGCCCCAGCATTTT. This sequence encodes CASSLTGGDGNQPQHF.

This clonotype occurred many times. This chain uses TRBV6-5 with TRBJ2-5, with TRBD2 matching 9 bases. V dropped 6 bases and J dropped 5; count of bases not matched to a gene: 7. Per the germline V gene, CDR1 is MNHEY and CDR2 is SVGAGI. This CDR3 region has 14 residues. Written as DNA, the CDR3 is TGTGCCAGCAGCCTTTTAGCGGGGGTGGAGACCCAGTACTTC. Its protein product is CASSLLAGVETQYF.

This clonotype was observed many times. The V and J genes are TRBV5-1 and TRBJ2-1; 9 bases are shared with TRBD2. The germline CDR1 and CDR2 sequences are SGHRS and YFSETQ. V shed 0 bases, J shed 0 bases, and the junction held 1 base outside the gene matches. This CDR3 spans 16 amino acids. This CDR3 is CASSLVSGSSYNEQFF. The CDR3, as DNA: TGCGCCAGCAGCTTGGTTAGCGGGAGCTCCTACAATGAGCAGTTCTTC.

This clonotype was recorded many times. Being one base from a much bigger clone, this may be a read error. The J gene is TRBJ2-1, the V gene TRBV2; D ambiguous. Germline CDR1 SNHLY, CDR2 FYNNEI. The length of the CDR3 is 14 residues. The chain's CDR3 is CTSSEVYLGEEQFF. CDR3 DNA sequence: TGTACCAGCAGTGAGGTATACCTCGGAGAGGAGCAGTTCTTC.

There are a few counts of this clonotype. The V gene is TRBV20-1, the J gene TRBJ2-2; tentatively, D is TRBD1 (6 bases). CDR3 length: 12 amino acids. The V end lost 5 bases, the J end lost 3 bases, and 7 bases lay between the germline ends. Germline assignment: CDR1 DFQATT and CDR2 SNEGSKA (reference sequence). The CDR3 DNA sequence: TGCAGTGCTGGACAGTACACCGGGGAGCTGTTTTTT. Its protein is CSAGQYTGELFF.

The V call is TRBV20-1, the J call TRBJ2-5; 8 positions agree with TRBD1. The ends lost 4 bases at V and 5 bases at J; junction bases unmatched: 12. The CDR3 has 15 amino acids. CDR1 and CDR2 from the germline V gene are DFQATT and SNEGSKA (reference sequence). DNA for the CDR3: TGCAGTGCTACCAACGCAGGGGGCGCTGGGGAGACCCAGTACTTC. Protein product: CSATNAGGAGETQYF.

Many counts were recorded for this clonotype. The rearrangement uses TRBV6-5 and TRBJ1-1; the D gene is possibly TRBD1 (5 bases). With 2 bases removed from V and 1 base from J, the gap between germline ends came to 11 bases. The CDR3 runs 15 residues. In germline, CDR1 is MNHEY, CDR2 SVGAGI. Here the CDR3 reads CASSYQGGSNTEAFF. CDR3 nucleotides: TGTGCCAGCAGTTACCAGGGCGGATCGAACACTGAAGCTTTCTTT.

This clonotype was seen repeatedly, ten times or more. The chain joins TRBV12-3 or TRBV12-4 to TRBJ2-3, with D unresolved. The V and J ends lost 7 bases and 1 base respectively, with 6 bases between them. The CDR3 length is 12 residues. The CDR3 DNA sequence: TGTGCCAGCAAGCTCCGCACAGATACGCAGTATTTT. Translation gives CASKLRTDTQYF.

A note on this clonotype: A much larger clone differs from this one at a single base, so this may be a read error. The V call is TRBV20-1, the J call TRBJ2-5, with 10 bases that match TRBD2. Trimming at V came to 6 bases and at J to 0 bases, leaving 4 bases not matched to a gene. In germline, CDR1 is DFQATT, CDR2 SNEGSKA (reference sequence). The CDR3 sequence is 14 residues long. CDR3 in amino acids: CSAIAGGHQETQYF. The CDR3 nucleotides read TGCAGTGCCATAGCGGGGGGTCACCAAGAGACCCAGTACTTC.

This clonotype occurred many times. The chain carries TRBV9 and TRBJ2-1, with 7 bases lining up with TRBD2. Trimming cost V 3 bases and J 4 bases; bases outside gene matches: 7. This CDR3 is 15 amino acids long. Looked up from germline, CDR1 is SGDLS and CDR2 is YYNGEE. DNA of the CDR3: TGTGCCAGCAGCGCCTCCGGGACTACTTACAATGAGCAGTTCTTC. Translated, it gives CASSASGTTYNEQFF.

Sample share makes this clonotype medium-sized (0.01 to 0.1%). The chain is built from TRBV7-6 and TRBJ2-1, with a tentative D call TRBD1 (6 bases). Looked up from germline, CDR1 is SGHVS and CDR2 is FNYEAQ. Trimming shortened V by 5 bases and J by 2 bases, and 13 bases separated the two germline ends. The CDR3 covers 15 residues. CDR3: CASSPVGAPYNEQFF. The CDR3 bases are TGTGCCAGCAGCCCAGTGGGGGCCCCCTACAATGAGCAGTTCTTC.

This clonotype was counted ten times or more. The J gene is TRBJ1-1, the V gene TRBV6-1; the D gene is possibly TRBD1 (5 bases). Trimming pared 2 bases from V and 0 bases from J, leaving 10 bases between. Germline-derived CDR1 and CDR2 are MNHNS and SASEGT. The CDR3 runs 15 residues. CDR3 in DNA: TGTGCCAGCAGTGAAATGAGGGGAGTGAACACTGAAGCTTTCTTT. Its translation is CASSEMRGVNTEAFF.

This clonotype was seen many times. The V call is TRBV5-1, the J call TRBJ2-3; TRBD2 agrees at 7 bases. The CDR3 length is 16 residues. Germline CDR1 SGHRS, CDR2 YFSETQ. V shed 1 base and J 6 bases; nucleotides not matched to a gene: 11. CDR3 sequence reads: CASSLIPGGSTDTQYF. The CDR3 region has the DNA TGCGCCAGCAGCTTGATTCCGGGCGGGAGTACGGATACGCAGTATTTT.

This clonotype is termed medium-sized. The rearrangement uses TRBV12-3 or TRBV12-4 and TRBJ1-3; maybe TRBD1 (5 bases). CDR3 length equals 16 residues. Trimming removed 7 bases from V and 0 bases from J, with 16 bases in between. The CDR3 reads CASTRGGDFSGNTIYF. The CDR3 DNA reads TGTGCCAGCACCCGGGGCGGTGACTTCTCTGGAAACACCATATATTTT.

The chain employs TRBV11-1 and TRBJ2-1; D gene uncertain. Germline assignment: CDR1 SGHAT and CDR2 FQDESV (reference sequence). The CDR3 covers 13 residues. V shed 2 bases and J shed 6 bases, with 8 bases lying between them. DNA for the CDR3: TGTGCCAGCAGCTTATTTTCCCGCAATGAGCAGTTCTTC. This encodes CASSLFSRNEQFF.

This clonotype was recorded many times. The CDR3 protein is CASGLRSEQYF. CDR3 bases: TGTGCTAGTGGTTTAAGGTCCGAGCAGTACTTC. This chain joins TRBV12-5 and TRBJ2-7; no clear D gene. Trimming left V 3 bases short and J 6 bases short, with 6 bases between. Germline values: CDR1 LGHNT, CDR2 FRNRAP. The CDR3 consists of 11 residues.

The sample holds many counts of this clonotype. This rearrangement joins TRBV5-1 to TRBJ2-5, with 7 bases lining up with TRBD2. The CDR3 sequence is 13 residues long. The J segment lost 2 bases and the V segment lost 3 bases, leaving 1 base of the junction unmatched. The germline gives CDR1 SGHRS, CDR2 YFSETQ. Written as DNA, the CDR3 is TGCGCCAGCAGCTCGGGACTACAAGAGACCCAGTACTTC. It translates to CASSSGLQETQYF.

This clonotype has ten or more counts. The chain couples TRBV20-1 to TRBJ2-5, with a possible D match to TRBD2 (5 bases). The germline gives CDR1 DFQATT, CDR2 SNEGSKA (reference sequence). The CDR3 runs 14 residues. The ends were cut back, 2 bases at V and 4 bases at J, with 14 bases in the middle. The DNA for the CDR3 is TGCAGTGCTAGAAGGCTAGCATGGGGAGAGACCCAGTACTTC. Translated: CSARRLAWGETQYF.